These 19 T cell receptor beta chains were all obtained from the same sample, sequenced in a study of shared clonotypes between healthy human individuals. TCRdb keeps only in-frame clones here, not all; method: immunoSEQ multiplex PCR. The repertoire holds 1 million to 1.2 million clones, with roughly 80% as singletons. Material: memory CD4+ T cells from PBMCs. Noted subset: CD45RA-negative fraction. These receptors were taken from a man between 18 and 29 years old in good health. Some clones in this sample may be carry-over from other donors' samples.

This clone was observed a handful of times. The V gene is TRBV20-1, the J gene TRBJ1-2, with a weak D call TRBD1 (5 bases). This CDR3 is 11 amino acids long. CDR1 is DFQATT, CDR2 SNEGSKA, per germline (reference sequence). The germline V and J ends were trimmed by 4 bases and 4 bases, with 7 bases remaining between them. The CDR3 coding sequence is TGCAGTGCTACGGACATCTATGGCTACACCTTC. It codes for CSATDIYGYTF.

The genes are TRBV4-1 and TRBJ1-3; D remains ambiguous. V lost 0 bases and J lost 3, with 15 bases in between. Germline loops: CDR1 MGHRA, CDR2 YSYEKL. The CDR3 is 17 residues long. The chain's CDR3 is CASSQDRATIGGNTIYF. The DNA of the CDR3 is TGCGCCAGCAGCCAAGATAGGGCCACTATAGGTGGAAACACCATATATTTT.

The gene calls are TRBV4-2 and TRBJ2-5; TRBD1 matches at 7 bases. V trimming: 0 bases; J trimming: 5 bases; junction bases outside the gene matches: 12. Germline-derived CDR1 and CDR2 are LGHNA and YNFKEQ. The length of the CDR3 is 17 residues. The CDR3 DNA is TGTGCCAGCAGCCAAGATAAGGGAGAGGGGGCGCGGGAGACCCAGTACTTC. This encodes CASSQDKGEGARETQYF.

At least ten counts were recorded for this clone. The chain is built from TRBV28 and TRBJ2-2; perhaps TRBD1 as D (6 bases). V lost 7 bases to trimming and J lost 7 bases, with 16 bases between them. The germline gives CDR1 MDHEN, CDR2 SYDVKM. This CDR3 is 14 amino acids long. The CDR3, as DNA: TGTGCCAGCACCCTTCGACAGGCTATCGGGGAGCTGTTTTTT. Amino acids: CASTLRQAIGELFF.

On this clone itself: The sample carries other DNA sequences with the same CDR3. The V gene is TRBV5-1, the J gene TRBJ1-1; D not resolved. There are 14 residues in the CDR3. V was cut by 4 bases and J by 1 base, with 11 bases left in between. Germline lookup yields CDR1 SGHRS and CDR2 YFSETQ. CDR3 DNA: TGCGCCAGCAGCGGGCAGACTGGGAACACTGAAGCTTTCTTT. It translates to CASSGQTGNTEAFF.

V gene TRBV10-3 combines with J gene TRBJ2-3, with D possibly being TRBD1 (6 bases). Deletions cut 11 bases from V and 5 bases from J, with 14 bases between. Germline V gene sequence: CDR1 ENHRY, CDR2 SYGVKD. The CDR3 loop spans 12 amino acids. The CDR3 loop is CAATGRGDTQYF. DNA of the CDR3: TGTGCCGCCACAGGGAGAGGAGATACGCAGTATTTT.

The table lists this clone with a few counts. A much larger clone differs by one base, so this may be a read error. The genes are TRBV11-3 and TRBJ2-5; weak D call: TRBD2 (5 bases). The CDR3 is 13 residues long. CDR1 is SGHNT and CDR2 is YENEEA in the germline V gene. The V end was cut by 1 base, the J end by 5 bases, with 8 bases between. CDR3 DNA: TGTGCCAGCAGCTTAGGTACGGGGGAGACCCAGTACTTC. Translating it yields CASSLGTGETQYF.

The rearrangement links TRBV30 to TRBJ2-1; tentatively, D is TRBD1 or TRBD2 (5 bases each). Deletions cut 6 bases from V and 3 bases from J, with 9 bases between. The CDR3 runs 12 residues. CDR1 and CDR2 (germline): GTSNPN, SVGIG (reference sequence). Here the CDR3 DNA reads TGTGCCTGCGGGGCTGTCTACAATGAGCAGTTCTTC. Translated, it gives CACGAVYNEQFF.

This clone was counted once. Other DNA variants within this sample encode the same CDR3. The chain uses TRBV18 and TRBJ2-5, with D unresolved. Trimming cost V 3 bases and J 5 bases, with 10 bases left between them. From germline, CDR1 is KGHSH and CDR2 LQKENI. This CDR3 comprises 13 residues. CDR3 amino acids: CASSPRVSETQYF. Written as DNA, the CDR3 is TGTGCCAGCTCACCCCGGGTCTCCGAGACCCAGTACTTC.

V gene TRBV28 combines with J gene TRBJ2-5; D ambiguous. CDR3 size: 12 residues. Germline V lookup: CDR1 MDHEN, CDR2 SYDVKM. Trimming pared 10 bases from V and 5 bases from J, leaving 14 bases between. The CDR3 DNA follows: TGTGCCACCTCCACGCGATGGGAGACCCAGTACTTC. Protein product: CATSTRWETQYF.

Concerning this clone itself: This same CDR3 is encoded by further DNA sequences in the sample. The rearrangement uses TRBV7-2 and TRBJ2-3; TRBD1 matches 7 bases. Germline lookup yields CDR1 SGHTA and CDR2 FQGNSA. CDR3 length equals 12 residues. V was pared by 5 bases and J by 6 bases, with 2 bases of the junction left unmatched. This CDR3 is CASSEGADTQYF. CDR3 coding DNA: TGTGCCAGCAGCGAGGGGGCGGATACGCAGTATTTT.

This clone was detected a few times. The chain employs TRBV30 and TRBJ1-5, with TRBD1 identical over 10 bases. The CDR3 totals 13 residues. Trimming removed 5 bases from V and 5 bases from J; junction bases left unmatched: 3. Germline V gene sequence: CDR1 GTSNPN, CDR2 SVGIG (reference sequence). The CDR3 sequence is CAWGDRGHQPQHF. As DNA, the CDR3 is TGTGCCTGGGGGGACAGGGGCCATCAGCCCCAGCATTTT.

This clone was counted once. The genes are TRBV2 and TRBJ1-2, with D perhaps TRBD1 (5 bases). This CDR3 is built from 11 residues. Germline V gives CDR1 SNHLY, CDR2 FYNNEI. V was pared by 5 bases and J by 10 bases, with 11 bases between. CDR3 nucleotides: TGTGCCAGCAGTCGAAGACAGACCTACACCTTC. It codes for CASSRRQTYTF.

This chain links TRBV6-1 with TRBJ2-5; 7 bases map to TRBD1. V shed 2 bases and J 6 bases; nucleotides not matched to a gene: 6. This CDR3 contains 14 residues. Germline lookup yields CDR1 MNHNS and CDR2 SASEGT. CDR3 bases: TGTGCCAGCAGTGAACGGACAGGCCCCCAGACCCAGTACTTC. This translates into CASSERTGPQTQYF.

This clone was recorded many times. The chain is built from TRBV6-5 and TRBJ2-7; D ambiguous. This CDR3 is 12 amino acids long. Germline V lookup: CDR1 MNHEY, CDR2 SVGAGI. The V end was cut by 7 bases, the J end by 2 bases, with 9 bases between. Here the CDR3 reads CASTGRAYEQYF. The CDR3 nucleotides read TGTGCCAGCACAGGTAGGGCCTACGAGCAGTACTTC.

This clone was recorded a few times. CDR3 amino acids: CAWKGQGASGYTF. The CDR3, as DNA: TGTGCCTGGAAAGGACAGGGGGCGTCAGGCTACACCTTC. The chain combines TRBV30 with TRBJ1-2, with 11 bases fitting TRBD1. Trimming at V came to 4 bases and at J to 8 bases, leaving 6 bases not matched to a gene. Germline V CDR1 and CDR2: GTSNPN, SVGIG (reference sequence). This CDR3 contains 13 residues. Full variable domain (missing parts from reference TRBV30 and TRBJ1-2): SQTIHQWPATLVQPVGSPLSLECTVEGTSNPNLYWYRQAAGRGLQLLFYSVGIGQISSEVPQNLSASRPQDRQFILSSKKLLLSDSGFYLCAWKGQGASGYTFGSGTRLTVV.

The chain carries TRBV30 and TRBJ1-2; D possibly corresponds to TRBD1 (6 bases). Per germline, CDR1 GTSNPN and CDR2 SVGIG (reference sequence). The CDR3 is made up of 12 amino acids. Trimming left V 3 bases short and J 6 bases short, with 11 bases between. In DNA form, the CDR3 reads TGTGCCTGGAGCACGGAGGGGGATGGCTACACCTTC. This gives the protein CAWSTEGDGYTF.

The chain is built from TRBV6-5 and TRBJ2-3; D possibly corresponds to TRBD2 (6 bases). Trimming took off 5 bases at V and 5 bases at J, with 14 bases between the two ends. Per germline, CDR1 MNHEY and CDR2 SVGAGI. There are 14 residues in the CDR3. CDR3 in DNA: TGTGCCAGCAGTCATAGACTAGTAATAGATACGCAGTATTTT. This sequence encodes CASSHRLVIDTQYF.

This clone was detected only once. CDR3 in amino acids: CASSGRTDPYEQYF. DNA for the CDR3: TGTGCCAGCAGCGGGCGGACAGACCCCTACGAGCAGTACTTC. V and J are TRBV5-4 and TRBJ2-7; TRBD1 is a possible D gene (6 bases). Germline V gene sequence: CDR1 SGHNT, CDR2 YYREEE (reference sequence). Between the trimmed V and J ends, which lost 4 bases and 2 bases, there was a span of 13 bases. The CDR3 spans 14 residues.